A single sample is the source of the 8 T cell receptor beta chains below, sequenced in a study of siplizumab effects on memory and regulatory T cells. Sequencing used immunoSEQ multiplex PCR; TCRdb keeps in-frame clones, though not all of them. The sample includes more than 50,000 clones, approximately 93% of them seen just once. Specimen: CD8+ T cells sorted from blood. These receptors all stem from a human donor in good health.

The chain joins TRBV19 to TRBJ2-1; maybe TRBD1 (6 bases). The V end lost 4 bases, the J end lost 3 bases, and 10 bases lay between the germline ends. This CDR3 has 14 amino acids. Germline CDR1 is LNHDA and CDR2 is SQIVND (reference sequence). As DNA, the CDR3 is TGTGCCAGTAGTAAAGAAGGGGGCTACAATGAGCAGTTCTTC. It yields the protein CASSKEGGYNEQFF.

The chain couples TRBV19 to TRBJ2-7; TRBD1 or TRBD2 may be the D gene (6 bases each). This CDR3 contains 16 residues. V lost 3 bases, J lost 0 bases, and 15 bases lay in between. Germline-derived CDR1 and CDR2 are LNHDA and SQIVND (reference sequence). The CDR3 sequence is CASSITTGALSYEQYF. The CDR3 bases are TGTGCCAGTAGTATCACAACGGGGGCCCTCTCCTACGAGCAGTACTTC. Full variable domain (missing parts from reference TRBV19 and TRBJ2-7): DGGITQSPKYLFRKEGQNVTLSCEQNLNHDAMYWYRQDPGQGLRLIYYSQIVNDFQKGDIAEGYSVSREKKESFPLTVTSAQKNPTAFYLCASSITTGALSYEQYFGPGTRLTVT.

The chain has TRBV11-2 and TRBJ2-1; unclear D gene. Trimming took off 1 base at V and 8 bases at J, with 12 bases between the two ends. Germline V gene lookup returns CDR1 SGHAT and CDR2 FQNNGV. The CDR3 has 14 amino acids. CDR3 sequence reads: CASSLGQRMDEQFF. The CDR3 DNA follows: TGTGCCAGCAGCTTAGGCCAGCGTATGGATGAGCAGTTCTTC.

V and J are TRBV30 and TRBJ2-7; D call uncertain. V dropped 5 bases and J dropped 3 bases, with 14 bases sitting between them. This CDR3 has 13 amino acids. The germline V gene encodes CDR1 GTSNPN and CDR2 SVGIG (reference sequence). As DNA, the CDR3 is TGTGCCTGGGGAGTCGGTTCCCACTACGAGCAGTACTTC. This encodes CAWGVGSHYEQYF.

This chain connects TRBV27 to TRBJ2-2; D not certain. CDR1 and CDR2 (germline): MNHEY, SMNVEV (reference sequence). The CDR3 contains 13 residues. Trimming took off 3 bases at V and 4 bases at J, with 6 bases between the two ends. In DNA form, the CDR3 reads TGTGCCAGCAGTTTCTATGGCACCGGGGAGCTGTTTTTT. The encoded protein is CASSFYGTGELFF.

CDR3 region: CASRGNEHEQFF. The DNA for the CDR3 is TGTGCCAGCAGGGGGAACGAGCATGAGCAGTTCTTC. V is TRBV7-8 and J is TRBJ2-1, with D hard to call. The germline V gene has CDR1 SGHVS and CDR2 FQNEAQ. V was shortened by 6 bases and J by 8 bases, with 11 bases between the two germline ends. The CDR3 is 12 amino acids.

The chain has TRBV21-1 and TRBJ2-7. TRBV21-1 is noted as a pseudogene. This CDR3 has 14 amino acids. The CDR3 bases are TGTGCCAGCAGCAAAGTTCGCATCTCCTACGAGCAGTACTTC. Encoded protein: CASSKVRISYEQYF.

The genes are TRBV15 and TRBJ2-5; perhaps D is TRBD1 or TRBD2 (6 bases each). Germline V CDR1 and CDR2: LNHNV, YYDKDF (reference sequence). Trimming cost V 2 bases and J 4 bases, with 14 bases left between them. The length of the CDR3 is 15 residues. The CDR3 nucleotides read TGTGCCACCAGCAGACTTAACGAGGGGGGAGAGACCCAGTACTTC. This sequence encodes CATSRLNEGGETQYF.